The clone carrying this TCR beta chain occurred many times. Antigen specificity is unknown. The data originate from a study of response to subunit inactivated influenza vaccine. The CDR3 totals 14 residues. Trimming cost V 2 bases and J 3 bases, with 10 bases left between them. The study, taken as a whole, reports: Every seasonal influenza vaccination brings in few new T cells, the authors suggested.

TCRdb re-derived calls from the RT-PCR reads in MiXCR, one entry per CDR3 protein. The table records under 550,000 distinct CDR3 sequences, 6% to 9% of them present only once. This sample comprised PBMCs from blood, obtained less than 30 months after vaccination. The receptor comes from a man between 50 and 75 years old who received an inactivated influenza vaccine. V gene TRBV12-3 or TRBV12-4 combines with J gene TRBJ1-2, with D possibly TRBD1 on 5 matching bases. This chain's CDR3 is CASSLQGFDYGYTF. The CDR3, as DNA: TGTGCCAGCAGTTTACAGGGTTTCGACTATGGCTACACCTTC.